The rows below give T cell receptor beta chains drawn from one sample of a study of blood T cell repertoires in COVID-19. The table came from immunoSEQ multiplex PCR; TCRdb's copy has only in-frame clones and leaves some out. The profile covers tens of thousands of clones, with around 83% appearing a single time and around 48% taken by the ten largest. The material sequenced was peripheral blood. The origin of the receptors is a man aged 65 to 79 with acute or convalescent COVID-19. The CDR3 runs from the conserved cysteine through the conserved F or W.

v_call	cdr3_aa
TRBV7-2	CASSPGQIRSGANVLTF
TRBV5-4	CASTLSDRGQTDTQYF
TRBV3-1/TRBV3-2	CASLFSGANVLTF
TRBV24-1	CATSDSGTGISNQPQHF
TRBV19	CASSTRTVSTSPLHF
TRBV7-2	CASLASTDTQYF
TRBV6-5	CASAGDTAPYEQYF
TRBV28	CASSFDQDTLNTEAFF
TRBV29-1	CSVGSGPREFGAFF
TRBV6-6	CASSAPSGTDTQYF
TRBV7-9	CASRATGANYGYTF
TRBV10-3	CAISESPIGELFF
TRBV7-9	CASSRGLPRMNEKLFF
TRBV20-1	CSASLQAPYEQYF
TRBV29-1	CSVAHTGSYNEQFF
TRBV7-2	CASSFGAVGSYGYTF
TRBV7-2	CASSFTGETEAFF
TRBV2	CASSDGTGGNEQFF
TRBV25-1	CASSPSPGTLNTGELFF
TRBV6-6	CASSDDPGSGNTIYF
TRBV30	CACARDSDNSPLHF
TRBV30	CALDLWEGTDTQYF
TRBV3-1/TRBV3-2	CASSHGLGRGVYNEQFF
TRBV19	CASSPGRGGYEQYF
TRBV10-1	CASSTTGANTEAFF
TRBV13	CASSSDRSNQPQHF
TRBV6-2/TRBV6-3	CASSGTSGRPYEQYF
TRBV10-3	CAIGTGVLGTEAFF
TRBV19	CASRQSGRELDEQYF
TRBV6-6	CASSRSGLAGETDTQYF
TRBV29-1	CSVGRRRADTQYF
TRBV7-8	CASSWDREGETQYF